Below, 27 T cell receptor beta chains from the same sample are listed, as sequenced in a study of blood T cells in healthy people across ages. A sample-barcoded 5' primer and a J-beta primer mix were used in a second PCR of roughly 6 to 11 cycles. TCRdb analysed the 5' RACE reads with MiXCR anew, one entry per CDR3 protein. The sample has some 900,000 distinct CDR3 sequences, about 30% seen once; the top ten hold 15% to 20%. The sample was blood. The origin of the receptors is a woman of 80 years or more in good health.

In its sample, this clonotype was seen many times. The V and J genes are TRBV4-1 and TRBJ2-3, with D uncertain. The CDR3 is 14 amino acids. Trimming pared 1 base from V and 5 bases from J, leaving 10 bases between. Germline CDR1 is MGHRA and CDR2 is YSYEKL. The CDR3 is CASSQVQVKDTQYF. The CDR3 DNA reads as TGCGCCAGCAGCCAAGTACAAGTCAAAGATACGCAGTATTTT.

As for this clonotype: One base away lies a much larger clone, so this may be a sequencing read error. This chain links TRBV4-2 with TRBJ2-7; 10 bases match TRBD2. The J call is in doubt because the DNA end fits TRBJ2-5 better. The germline V gene has CDR1 LGHNA and CDR2 YNFKEQ. CDR3 length: 16 residues. CDR3 sequence (DNA): TGTGCCAGCAGCCAATCCCCGAGCGGGGGGGAAGGGACCCAGTACTTC. Its translation is CASSQSPSGGEGTQYF.

The V and J genes are TRBV5-5 and TRBJ1-3; D gene unclear. The V gene lost 2 bases and the J gene lost 2 bases, with 11 bases spanning the gap. CDR1 and CDR2 from the germline V gene are SGHKS and YYEKEE (reference sequence). This CDR3 has 15 amino acids. The DNA for the CDR3 is TGTGCCAGCAGCTTACATTGGATGCCTGGAAACACCATATATTTT. This encodes CASSLHWMPGNTIYF.

This clonotype has at least ten counts. This chain links TRBV3-1 with TRBJ1-1, with no clear D. The CDR3 is 16 amino acids. Per germline, CDR1 LGHDT and CDR2 YNNKEL (reference sequence). The germline V and J ends were trimmed by 0 bases and 7 bases, with 18 bases remaining between them. Here the CDR3 reads CASSQDWQTRWGEAFF. CDR3 DNA sequence: TGTGCCAGCAGCCAAGATTGGCAGACCCGATGGGGTGAAGCTTTCTTT.

The chain recombines TRBV29-1 with TRBJ2-7, with unresolved D. TRBJ2-5 explains the end of the DNA better; the J call may be wrong. CDR3 length: 14 residues. The germline V gene encodes CDR1 SQVTM and CDR2 ANQGSEA. Here the CDR3 DNA reads TGCAGCGTTGGATCAGAATTTTCACAAGAGACCCAGTACTTC. This codes for CSVGSEFSQETQYF.

On this clonotype: This may be a read error, as it is one base from a much larger clone. The V and J genes are TRBV18 and TRBJ2-3; D is uncertain. The germline V gene encodes CDR1 KGHSH and CDR2 LQKENI. The CDR3 is 15 residues long. CDR3 protein: CTSSPGEYPTDTQYF. The CDR3 DNA reads TGTACCAGCTCACCAGGAGAGTACCCCACAGATACGCAGTATTTT. Full variable domain (outside the CDR3, taken from reference TRBV18 and TRBJ2-3): NAGVMQNPRHLVRRRGQEARLRCSPMKGHSHVYWYRQLPEEGLKFMVYLQKENIIDESGMPKERFSAEFPKEGPSILRIQQVVRGDSAAYFCTSSPGEYPTDTQYFGPGTRLTVL.

This clonotype was counted a few times. At one boundary the junction diverges from the germline segment, which might be a read error. This chain links TRBV7-6 with TRBJ1-4; 7 bases are a match to TRBD1. The V gene's germline CDR1 is SGHVS and CDR2 FNYEAQ. The CDR3 consists of 15 residues. CDR3 amino acids: CASSLGQAQNEKRFF. The CDR3 nucleotides are TGTGCCAGCAGCCTAGGACAGGCTCAGAATGAAAAACGGTTTTTT.

This clonotype was detected ten times or more. The gene calls are TRBV25-1 and TRBJ2-7; tentatively, D is TRBD2 (6 bases). V was clipped by 2 bases and J by 6 bases, with 14 bases between them. The CDR3 has 14 residues. The germline V gene has CDR1 MGHDK and CDR2 SYGVNS. The CDR3 DNA sequence: TGTGCCAGCAGTGAAATCTCCGGGGGACGCGAGCAGTACTTC. It encodes CASSEISGGREQYF.

This clonotype appeared a few times. The V gene is TRBV5-6, the J gene TRBJ1-6; D may be TRBD1 (5 bases). CDR1 is SGHDT, CDR2 YYEEEE, per germline. The CDR3 has 15 residues. The ends were cut back, 4 bases at V and 7 bases at J, with 15 bases in the middle. The CDR3 region has the DNA TGTGCCAGCAGCGGGATCCGGGGGGTAAATTCACCCCTCCACTTT. Its protein is CASSGIRGVNSPLHF. The full variable domain, with the rest looked up from reference TRBV5-6 and TRBJ1-6, is DAGVTQSPTHLIKTRGQQVTLRCSPKSGHDTVSWYQQALGQGPQFIFQYYEEEERQRGNFPDRFSGHQFPNYSSELNVNALLLGDSALYLCASSGIRGVNSPLHFGNGTRLTVT.

This clonotype was observed at least ten times. The chain joins TRBV6-1 to TRBJ1-2; 11 nucleotides agree with TRBD1. Germline trimming cut 6 bases from V and 8 bases from J; bases unmatched to any gene: 8. Germline CDR1 is MNHNS and CDR2 is SASEGT. CDR3 size: 14 residues. Here the CDR3 reads CASSARTGGEGYTF. For the CDR3, the DNA is TGTGCCAGCAGCGCCCGGACAGGGGGCGAGGGCTACACCTTC.

This rearrangement joins TRBV3-1 to TRBJ1-1; 7 bases are a match to TRBD1. The CDR3 spans 14 residues. Germline loops: CDR1 LGHDT, CDR2 YNNKEL (reference sequence). V lost 5 bases and J lost 6; bases outside the gene matches: 9. Here the CDR3 DNA reads TGTGCCAGCAGCTTTAAGGTAGGGGGCCCTGAAGCTTTCTTT. It specifies CASSFKVGGPEAFF.

This chain links TRBV12-3 or TRBV12-4 with TRBJ1-5; 7 nucleotides line up with TRBD1. The CDR3 length is 15 residues. Germline trimming cut 1 base from V and 5 bases from J; bases unmatched to any gene: 5. DNA for the CDR3: TGTGCCAGCAGTTTAGGGGAGGGGGCTGATCAGCCCCAGCATTTT. This gives the protein CASSLGEGADQPQHF.

Remarks on this clonotype: A read error may be the cause here, since a much bigger clone is one base away. This chain joins TRBV24-1 and TRBJ2-1, with a possible D match to TRBD2 (6 bases). Trimming left V 6 bases short and J 5 bases short, with 16 bases between. The germline gives CDR1 KGHDR, CDR2 SFDVKD. This CDR3 region has 15 residues. CDR3 coding DNA: TGTGCCACCAGTAAGGAGGGACCAGGAGACAATGAGCAGTTCTTC. Protein sequence: CATSKEGPGDNEQFF.

The rearrangement joins TRBV5-1 to TRBJ2-6; a possible D gene is TRBD1 (5 bases). Per germline, CDR1 SGHRS and CDR2 YFSETQ. The CDR3 consists of 17 residues. V was shortened by 2 bases and J by 2 bases, with 14 bases between the two germline ends. CDR3 sequence reads: CASSFVAGKAGANVLTF. CDR3 DNA: TGCGCCAGCAGCTTTGTGGCAGGGAAGGCTGGGGCCAACGTCCTGACTTTC.

This clonotype has just a few counts. The V and J genes are TRBV5-4 and TRBJ2-3; D uncertain. The V end was cut by 5 bases, the J end by 0 bases, with 10 bases between. Germline CDR1 SGHNT, CDR2 YYREEE (reference sequence). The CDR3 runs 14 residues. The CDR3 spells CASSSRHSTDTQYF. As DNA, the CDR3 is TGTGCCAGCAGTTCCAGACATAGCACAGATACGCAGTATTTT.

The table lists this clonotype with a few counts. One junction end does not reproduce the germline sequence, and a read error may be involved. The chain carries TRBV3-1 and TRBJ2-6, with unresolved D. This CDR3 contains 15 residues. Per the germline V gene, CDR1 is LGHDT and CDR2 is YNNKEL (reference sequence). The CDR3 loop reads CASSQVRAMANVRTF. The CDR3 DNA reads as TGTGCCAGCAGCCAAGTCCGTGCCATGGCCAACGTCCGGACTTTC.

In nucleotides, the CDR3 is TGTGCCAGCAGCTTAACTAGGGGGGCGGCAAATGAGCAGTTCTTC. As protein: CASSLTRGAANEQFF. V usage is TRBV11-3 and J usage is TRBJ2-1, with D perhaps given as TRBD1 or TRBD2 (6 bases each). Deletions cut 2 bases from V and 7 bases from J, with 15 bases between. CDR1 SGHNT and CDR2 YENEEA come from the germline V gene. CDR3 length: 15 residues. The whole variable domain, filled in from reference TRBV11-3 and TRBJ2-1, reads EAGVVQSPRYKIIEKKQPVAFWCNPISGHNTLYWYLQNLGQGPELLIRYENEEAVDDSQLPKDRFSAERLKGVDSTLKIQPAELGDSAVYLCASSLTRGAANEQFFGPGTRLTVL.

The table lists this clonotype with a few counts. The rearrangement uses TRBV2 and TRBJ2-3; TRBD1 matches at 7 bases. The CDR3 is 13 residues long. Germline V gives CDR1 SNHLY, CDR2 FYNNEI. The CDR3 coding sequence is TGTGTGTCGCACCAGGGGGTTGTAGATACGCAGTATTTT. Protein product: CVSHQGVVDTQYF. Full variable domain (remainder filled in from reference TRBV2 and TRBJ2-3): EPEVTQTPSHQVTQMGQEVILRCVPISNHLYFYWYRQILGQKVEFLVSFYNNEISEKSEIFDDQFSVERPDGSNFTLKIRSTKLEDSAMYFCVSHQGVVDTQYFGPGTRLTVL.

A remark on this clonotype: One base away lies a much larger clone, so this may be a sequencing read error. The chain is built from TRBV6-2 or TRBV6-3 and TRBJ2-4; D may be TRBD1 (6 bases). The CDR3 is 15 amino acids. V was trimmed by 5 bases and J by 13 bases, leaving 24 bases between them. The germline CDR1 and CDR2 sequences are MNHEY and SVGEGT. CDR3 sequence (DNA): TGTGCCAGCAGTCCTTACAACAGCAGGGGAAGGCAGCAGTACTTC. Protein sequence: CASSPYNSRGRQQYF.

This clonotype was recorded many times. The chain joins TRBV3-1 to TRBJ2-4, with D perhaps TRBD1 or TRBD2 (5 bases each). With the DNA end fitting TRBJ2-7 better, the J assignment may be wrong. The CDR3 runs to 14 residues. The V gene's germline CDR1 is LGHDT and CDR2 YNNKEL (reference sequence). The CDR3 bases are TGTGCCAGCAGCCAAGCCAGGGCGGGCTACGAGCAGTACTTC. It encodes CASSQARAGYEQYF.

This clonotype was seen a few times. The V gene is TRBV6-1, the J gene TRBJ2-3, with D perhaps TRBD1 (6 bases). V gave up 2 bases and J gave up 1 base, with 10 bases separating them. The CDR3 runs 15 residues. The germline CDR1 and CDR2 sequences are MNHNS and SASEGT. CDR3 bases: TGTGCCAGCAGTGAACAGGGGACCCGCACAGATACGCAGTATTTT. Its protein is CASSEQGTRTDTQYF.

The DNA of the CDR3 is TGCAGTGCTAGAGCTCTTCTAGCGGGGCACACAGATACGCAGTATTTT. The encoded protein is CSARALLAGHTDTQYF. The chain combines TRBV20-1 with TRBJ2-3; 9 bases fit TRBD2. The CDR3 spans 16 residues. Trimming removed 1 base from V and 2 bases from J; junction bases left unmatched: 7. The germline V gene encodes CDR1 DFQATT and CDR2 SNEGSKA (reference sequence).

The table lists this clonotype with many counts. The chain employs TRBV2 and TRBJ2-7; D gene uncertain. The CDR3 totals 12 residues. CDR1 SNHLY and CDR2 FYNNEI come from the germline V gene. Trimming removed 6 bases at V and 3 bases at J, with 9 bases between. This chain's CDR3 is CASRSSVYEQYF. CDR3 bases: TGTGCCAGCAGGTCGTCGGTCTACGAGCAGTACTTC.

In its sample, this clonotype was seen many times. The rearrangement uses TRBV12-3 or TRBV12-4 and TRBJ1-5; D unresolved. The V gene lost 3 bases and the J gene lost 7 bases, with 4 bases spanning the gap. The CDR3 spans 11 residues. CDR3 DNA: TGTGCCAGCAGTTTGGACCAGCCCCAGCATTTT. It codes for CASSLDQPQHF.

This clonotype appeared a few times. This sequence joins TRBV7-2 and TRBJ2-3; 10 bases are shared with TRBD2. The germline CDR1 and CDR2 sequences are SGHTA and FQGNSA. After removal of 2 bases from V and 5 bases from J, the junction contained 10 bases not matched to a gene. The CDR3 covers 17 residues. The CDR3 is CASSLYSSGGAKDTQYF. The DNA for the CDR3 is TGTGCCAGCAGCTTATACTCAAGCGGGGGGGCCAAAGATACGCAGTATTTT. Full variable domain (rest looked up from reference TRBV7-2 and TRBJ2-3): GAGVSQSPSNKVTEKGKDVELRCDPISGHTALYWYRQSLGQGLEFLIYFQGNSAPDKSGLPSDRFSAERTGGSVSTLTIQRTQQEDSAVYLCASSLYSSGGAKDTQYFGPGTRLTVL.

In the case of this clonotype: An end of the junction does not agree with germline; a read error may underlie this. This chain connects TRBV7-2 to TRBJ2-2; D perhaps matches TRBD1 (6 bases). This CDR3 is built from 13 residues. Looked up from germline, CDR1 is SGHTA and CDR2 is FQGNSA. CDR3 nucleotide sequence: TGTGTCAGCAGCACAGGGACCACCGGGGAGCTGTTTTTT. Residues: CVSSTGTTGELFF.

Many counts were recorded for this clonotype. In nucleotides, the CDR3 is TGTGCCAGCAGCCGGGGGGCTCTGAGGGATGAGCAGTTCTTC. Translation: CASSRGALRDEQFF. This sequence joins TRBV7-9 and TRBJ2-1; weak D call: TRBD2 (7 bases). The CDR3 extends over 14 amino acids. The ends were cut back, 5 bases at V and 8 bases at J, with 16 bases in the middle. CDR1 and CDR2 (germline): SEHNR, FQNEAQ (reference sequence).